This is a list of T cell receptor beta chains from one sample in a study of blood T cell repertoires in COVID-19. Libraries were prepared by immunoSEQ multiplex PCR; TCRdb keeps only in-frame clonotypes and omits some of them. The sample holds around 30,000 clones, around 92% seen once. Sample: peripheral blood. These TCRs come from a middle-aged woman with active or convalescent COVID-19. The CDR3 runs from the conserved cysteine through the conserved F or W. A D gene is named only where the DNA matches it firmly.

J: TRBJ1-4
D: TRBD1
V: TRBV12-5
DNA: TGTGCTAGTGGTTTGGTAACGGGACAGGGTAGGACTGCAACTAATGAAAAACTGTTTTTT
CDR3: CASGLVTGQGRTATNEKLFF

J: TRBJ2-7
D: TRBD1
V: TRBV6-5
DNA: TGTGCCAGCAGTCCCGGGACAGGGGACTACGAGCAGTACTTC
CDR3: CASSPGTGDYEQYF

J: TRBJ2-1
D: -
V: TRBV29-1
DNA: TGCAGCGTTGCTGGCAGGGTTCAGGGTGAGCAGTTCTTC
CDR3: CSVAGRVQGEQFF

J: TRBJ1-5
D: -
V: TRBV28
DNA: TGTGCCAGCAGTACCCAACGGGGGAAATACCAGCCCCAGCATTTT
CDR3: CASSTQRGKYQPQHF

J: TRBJ1-5
D: -
V: TRBV30
DNA: TGTGCCTGGAGTCGGGGGAGCAATCAGCCCCAGCATTTT
CDR3: CAWSRGSNQPQHF

J: TRBJ1-2
D: -
V: TRBV4-3
DNA: TGCGCCAGCAGCCAAGATTTTAGGGCGGGGGGCTACACCTTC
CDR3: CASSQDFRAGGYTF

J: TRBJ1-2
D: TRBD1
V: TRBV7-8
DNA: TGTGCCAGCAGCCGAGGACCCGGGACAGGGGAGGCCTATGGCTACACCTTC
CDR3: CASSRGPGTGEAYGYTF

J: TRBJ2-3
D: TRBD2
V: TRBV7-8
DNA: TGTGCCAGCAGCCAAGCGGGGACTAGCACAGATACGCAGTATTTT
CDR3: CASSQAGTSTDTQYF

J: TRBJ2-1
D: -
V: TRBV5-1
DNA: TGCGCCAGCAGCTTTACTTACAATGAGCAGTTCTTC
CDR3: CASSFTYNEQFF

J: TRBJ1-1
D: -
V: TRBV6-5
DNA: TGTGCCAGCAGTCCCGGGGGGAGAGACACTGAAGCTTTCTTT
CDR3: CASSPGGRDTEAFF